This T cell receptor beta chain was captured by sequencing in a study of blood T cell repertoires in COVID-19. Study-wide background: There were acute and convalescent COVID-19 samples, and they came from the United States, Italy and Spain. From T cells, B-cell-depleted T cells, or PBMCs came the material, which was cDNA or gDNA.

Original processing notes: Reference gene primer amplification gave nucleated cell count estimates. Some clones are missing from TCRdb's copy, which holds only in-frame ones; the method was immunoSEQ multiplex PCR. Clone size and the V and J calls come from that table; the DNA yielded D and trimming. The sample has 25,000 or so clones, roughly 83% seen once; the top ten hold approximately 23%. The TCR comes from a human donor in a cohort sampled during active COVID-19. The specimen sequenced was peripheral blood.

CDR3 loop: CASSEESENTIYF. CDR3 nucleotides: TGTGCCAGCAGCGAGGAATCGGAGAACACCATATATTTT. The gene calls are TRBV11-2 and TRBJ1-3; D ambiguous. Germline lookup yields CDR1 SGHAT and CDR2 FQNNGV. The germline V and J ends were trimmed by 5 bases and 7 bases, with 12 bases remaining between them. The CDR3 length is 13 residues.